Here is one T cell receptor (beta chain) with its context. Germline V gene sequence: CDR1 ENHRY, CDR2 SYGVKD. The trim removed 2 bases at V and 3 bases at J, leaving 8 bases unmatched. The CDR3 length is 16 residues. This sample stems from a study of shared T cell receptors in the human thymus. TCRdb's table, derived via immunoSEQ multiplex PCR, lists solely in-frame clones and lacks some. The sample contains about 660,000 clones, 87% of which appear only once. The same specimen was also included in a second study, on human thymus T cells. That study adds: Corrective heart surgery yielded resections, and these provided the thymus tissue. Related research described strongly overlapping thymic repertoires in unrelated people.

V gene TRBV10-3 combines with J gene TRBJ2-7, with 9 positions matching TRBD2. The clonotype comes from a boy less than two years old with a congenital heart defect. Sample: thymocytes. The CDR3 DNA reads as TGTGCCATCAGTGAGCACCCTGGGACTAGCATCTACGAGCAGTACTTC. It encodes CAISEHPGTSIYEQYF.